This T cell receptor beta chain was sequenced in a study of metastatic and nonmetastatic thyroid tumors. Looking at the study overall: A comparison of repertoires was made across blood and tumor or nodule tissue from malignant and benign thyroid patients. Findings and limits, study-wide: Versus benign nodules, malignant thyroid tumors reportedly had significantly higher TCR beta diversity, in blood and tumor.

This clone was counted ten times or more. Antigen: not known. Source study methods: Construction of a distant-metastasis classifier for papillary thyroid cancer relied on CDR3 differences across clinicopathological groups. TCRdb reprocessed the PCR reads using MiXCR. These V and J calls rely on TCRdb rather than the paper's analysis. The sample lists more than 25,000 clones, 7% to 9% occurring once. All patients were treatment-naive before thyroid surgery. The CDR3 extends over 15 amino acids. Germline lookup yields CDR1 SGHTA and CDR2 FQGNSA. Trimming took 2 bases from V and 6 from J; bases not matched to a gene: 7.

The chain employs TRBV7-2 and TRBJ2-3, with TRBD2 matching over 8 bases. The specimen sequenced was blood. The receptor was isolated from a female donor with papillary thyroid cancer or a benign thyroid nodule (not recorded which). Some clones in this sample may be carry-over from other donors' samples. In DNA form, the CDR3 reads TGTGCCAGCAGCTTAACGGGGGGGCGGGAGGATACGCAGTATTTT. The encoded protein is CASSLTGGREDTQYF.